The T cell receptor beta chain described here comes from a study of cytomegalovirus exposure and HLA in healthy donors. It was with 60 Vbeta and 13 Jbeta primers that the PCR ran. TCRdb's table, derived via immunoSEQ multiplex PCR, lists solely in-frame clones and lacks some. The table lists about 190,000 clones, around three quarters of them singletons. Points from the study as a whole: Earlier analysis looked at TCR beta V segments, and most were productive about 90% or about 30% of the time. The study found most TCR sequences rare, yet found some public TCRs in many donors. Cytomegalovirus-associated TCR beta chains were listed, numbering roughly 150.

The germline V and J ends were trimmed by 0 bases and 6 bases, with 7 bases remaining between them. Germline CDR1 and CDR2: SGHRS and YFSETQ. CDR3 length equals 13 residues. As regards this clone: Its antigen is as yet unknown.

Sequenced material: PBMCs. The source is a young woman in good health and CMV-seronegative. The V call is TRBV5-1, the J call TRBJ2-1; D not certain. For the CDR3, the DNA is TGCGCCAGCAGCTTGGCTCCCCCCAATGAGCAGTTCTTC. Residues: CASSLAPPNEQFF.